The 25 T cell receptor beta chains listed next were all sequenced from one sample in a study of T-cell memory formation after mild COVID-19. TCRdb used MiXCR to reprocess the 5' RACE reads, holding one entry per CDR3 protein. Among about 300,000 distinct CDR3 sequences listed, 15% to 20% were seen once. Sequencing was performed on PBMCs or a T cell subset sorted from them (not recorded which). The receptors here all came from a man between 18 and 35 years old who had mild COVID-19 (a few samples of this study predate the infection). Cell type and time point are not known.

The J gene is TRBJ2-7, the V gene TRBV20-1; D might be TRBD2 (6 bases). There are 11 residues in the CDR3. Germline V lookup: CDR1 DFQATT, CDR2 SNEGSKA (reference sequence). The V end lost 6 bases, the J end lost 4 bases, and 10 bases lay between the germline ends. CDR3 residues: CSARLGYEQYV. CDR3 nucleotide sequence: TGCAGTGCCAGACTAGGATACGAGCAGTACGTC.

This clonotype has only a few counts. The CDR3 nucleotides read TGTGCCAGCAGCCTACAGGGACACAGCACTGAAGCTTTCTTT. This gives the protein CASSLQGHSTEAFF. The V and J genes are TRBV7-3 and TRBJ1-1, with D perhaps matching TRBD1 (6 bases). CDR3 length: 14 amino acids. Looked up from germline, CDR1 is SGHTA and CDR2 is FQGTGA. Deletions cut 5 bases from V and 4 bases from J, with 14 bases between.

The genes are TRBV7-9 and TRBJ1-4; no clear D. Per germline, CDR1 SEHNR and CDR2 FQNEAQ (reference sequence). The CDR3 spans 14 residues. Trimming shortened V by 5 bases and J by 5 bases, and 12 bases separated the two germline ends. This CDR3 is CASSHNPGNEKLFF. In DNA, the CDR3 is TGTGCCAGCAGCCATAATCCGGGGAATGAAAAACTGTTTTTT.

The sample holds a few counts of this clonotype. The chain uses TRBV12-3 or TRBV12-4 and TRBJ2-1; 7 bases are a match to TRBD1. Trimming removed 5 bases from V and 0 bases from J; junction bases left unmatched: 10. This CDR3 contains 17 residues. The CDR3: CASSLTGVGSSYNEQFF. The CDR3, as DNA: TGTGCCAGCAGTCTCACAGGGGTAGGTAGCTCCTACAATGAGCAGTTCTTC.

This clonotype was counted only a few times. V and J are TRBV7-9 and TRBJ2-3; 8 bases match TRBD1. J was trimmed by 8 bases and V by 7 bases; bases with no gene match: 8. The V gene's germline CDR1 is SEHNR and CDR2 FQNEAQ (reference sequence). The CDR3 has 13 residues. DNA for the CDR3: TGTGCCAGCACCGGGACAGGAGTTCTTACGCAGTATTTT. This translates into CASTGTGVLTQYF.

The rearrangement joins TRBV4-1 to TRBJ1-2; tentative D call: TRBD1 (6 bases). Trimming shortened V by 1 base and J by 7 bases, and 13 bases separated the two germline ends. Germline V lookup: CDR1 MGHRA, CDR2 YSYEKL. The CDR3 length is 14 residues. CDR3 loop: CASSQVPQGGGYTF. CDR3 sequence (DNA): TGCGCCAGCAGCCAAGTACCACAGGGAGGTGGCTACACCTTC.

V usage is TRBV5-1 and J usage is TRBJ2-1; D is possibly TRBD2 (5 bases). With 7 bases removed from V and 8 bases from J, the gap between germline ends came to 16 bases. Per the germline V gene, CDR1 is SGHRS and CDR2 is YFSETQ. CDR3 length equals 13 residues. CDR3 residues: CASSRAWSDEQFF. Written as DNA, the CDR3 is TGCGCCAGCTCGAGGGCCTGGAGCGATGAGCAGTTCTTC.

This clonotype was detected a few times. J is TRBJ2-1 and V is TRBV5-5, with 8 bases matching TRBD1. V was clipped by 4 bases and J by 2 bases; unmatched bases: 5. This CDR3 is 15 amino acids long. Germline V gene sequence: CDR1 SGHKS, CDR2 YYEKEE (reference sequence). The CDR3 coding sequence is TGTGCCAGCAGCATGTACAGGGGGACCTACAATGAGCAGTTCTTC. Translation: CASSMYRGTYNEQFF.

This clonotype was seen ten or more times. V usage is TRBV11-2 and J usage is TRBJ2-3; 10 nucleotides agree with TRBD2. This CDR3 is built from 17 residues. Germline assignment: CDR1 SGHAT and CDR2 FQNNGV. Trimming removed 5 bases from V and 0 bases from J; junction bases left unmatched: 8. DNA of the CDR3: TGTGCCAGCAGCCCCGTGCAAGCGGGGGGGAGCACAGATACGCAGTATTTT. It specifies CASSPVQAGGSTDTQYF.

This clonotype was seen ten or more times. The CDR3 region has the DNA TGTGCCAGCGGTATCCGGACATACCAAGAGACCCAGTACTTC. Amino acids: CASGIRTYQETQYF. The chain uses TRBV28 and TRBJ2-5, with D possibly TRBD1 on 5 matching bases. CDR3 length: 14 amino acids. Germline V lookup: CDR1 MDHEN, CDR2 SYDVKM. V was cut by 8 bases and J by 0 bases, with 13 bases left in between.

The V call is TRBV6-1, the J call TRBJ1-3; D unresolved. Trimming pared 1 base from V and 0 bases from J, leaving 7 bases between. CDR1 and CDR2 (germline): MNHNS, SASEGT. The CDR3 sequence is 15 residues long. The CDR3 here is CASSEDSDSGNTIYF. DNA of the CDR3: TGTGCCAGCAGTGAAGATTCGGACTCTGGAAACACCATATATTTT.

The chain is built from TRBV9 and TRBJ2-2; D might be TRBD2 (6 bases). The CDR3 loop spans 15 amino acids. From germline, CDR1 is SGDLS and CDR2 YYNGEE. V was trimmed by 0 bases and J by 6 bases, leaving 12 bases between them. The CDR3 region has the DNA TGTGCCAGCAGCGTAGTCGGGGGAGTGGCCGGGGAGCTGTTTTTT. Translation gives CASSVVGGVAGELFF.

The J gene is TRBJ1-2, the V gene TRBV28; 9 nucleotides line up with TRBD1. The V gene end was trimmed by 8 bases and the J gene end by 3 bases; junction bases not matched to a gene: 16. The CDR3 runs to 17 residues. The germline gives CDR1 MDHEN, CDR2 SYDVKM. The CDR3 is CASQSRRLDRGYYGYTF. In nucleotides, the CDR3 is TGTGCCAGCCAGAGTCGCCGGCTGGACAGGGGTTACTATGGCTACACCTTC.

The chain is built from TRBV3-1 and TRBJ2-7; D uncertain. Trimming pared 1 base from V and 3 bases from J, leaving 10 bases between. The germline gives CDR1 LGHDT, CDR2 YNNKEL (reference sequence). This CDR3 has 14 residues. CDR3 in DNA: TGTGCCAGCAGCCAAGTTCTAAGCAGCTACGAGCAGTACTTC. Translating gives CASSQVLSSYEQYF.

This chain connects TRBV20-1 to TRBJ2-3, with D unclear. The CDR3 is made up of 14 amino acids. Germline values: CDR1 DFQATT, CDR2 SNEGSKA (reference sequence). The ends were cut back, 4 bases at V and 2 bases at J, with 13 bases in the middle. DNA of the CDR3: TGCAGTGCTAAAAGAACACCAAACACAGATACGCAGTATTTT. It yields the protein CSAKRTPNTDTQYF.

This chain links TRBV6-2 or TRBV6-3 with TRBJ2-7; no reliable D call. Trimming cost V 0 bases and J 7 bases, with 7 bases left between them. Germline CDR1 and CDR2: MNHEY and SVGEGT. The CDR3 sequence is 12 residues long. CDR3 amino acids: CASSYSNVEQYV. The CDR3 DNA is TGTGCCAGCAGTTACTCGAATGTAGAGCAGTACGTC.

The rearrangement uses TRBV28 and TRBJ1-1, with a weak D call TRBD1 (5 bases). The germline V gene has CDR1 MDHEN and CDR2 SYDVKM. This CDR3 spans 13 amino acids. With 2 bases removed from V and 4 bases from J, the gap between germline ends came to 8 bases. The CDR3 here is CASSLPGSTEAFF. Written as DNA, the CDR3 is TGTGCCAGCAGTTTACCAGGGTCCACTGAAGCTTTCTTT.

There are a few counts of this clonotype. The chain has TRBV19 and TRBJ1-2; no firm D call. The CDR3 has 13 residues. Trimming removed 2 bases at V and 4 bases at J, with 8 bases between. Germline V gives CDR1 LNHDA, CDR2 SQIVND (reference sequence). CDR3 in DNA: TGTGCCAGTAGTATACAGGAATTCTATGGCTACACCTTC. Amino acid sequence: CASSIQEFYGYTF. Together with reference TRBV19 and TRBJ1-2, the CDR3 gives the full variable domain: DGGITQSPKYLFRKEGQNVTLSCEQNLNHDAMYWYRQDPGQGLRLIYYSQIVNDFQKGDIAEGYSVSREKKESFPLTVTSAQKNPTAFYLCASSIQEFYGYTFGSGTRLTVV.

The V and J genes are TRBV11-2 and TRBJ2-5; perhaps D is TRBD1 or TRBD2 (5 bases each). CDR3 size: 15 residues. The V end lost 10 bases, the J end lost 7 bases, and 25 bases lay between the germline ends. The germline V gene has CDR1 SGHAT and CDR2 FQNNGV. CDR3 loop: CATTPVGVLSGTQYF. The CDR3 DNA follows: TGTGCCACCACCCCCGTGGGGGTACTTTCGGGGACCCAGTACTTC. The entire variable domain, with the rest obtained from reference TRBV11-2 and TRBJ2-5, is as follows: EAGVAQSPRYKIIEKRQSVAFWCNPISGHATLYWYQQILGQGPKLLIQFQNNGVVDDSQLPKDRFSAERLKGVDSTLKIQPAKLEDSAVYLCATTPVGVLSGTQYFGPGTRLLVL.

This clonotype was observed a few times. The chain uses TRBV7-2 and TRBJ1-1; tentatively, D is TRBD1 (6 bases). The CDR3 is 14 residues long. Germline CDR1 is SGHTA and CDR2 is FQGNSA. Trimming stripped 1 base from V and 10 bases from J, with 16 bases between. CDR3 sequence (DNA): TGTGCCAGCAGCTTAGGGGGGCTGGATGGTAGAGCTTTCTTT. The encoded protein is CASSLGGLDGRAFF. The full variable domain, in which reference TRBV7-2 and TRBJ1-1 provide the parts outside the CDR3, is GAGVSQSPSNKVTEKGKDVELRCDPISGHTALYWYRQSLGQGLEFLIYFQGNSAPDKSGLPSDRFSAERTGGSVSTLTIQRTQQEDSAVYLCASSLGGLDGRAFFGQGTRLTVV.

The chain joins TRBV5-1 to TRBJ1-1; D may be TRBD1 (5 bases). The germline V gene has CDR1 SGHRS and CDR2 YFSETQ. The V end was cut by 2 bases, the J end by 2 bases, with 10 bases between. The CDR3 totals 14 residues. The CDR3 DNA sequence: TGCGCCAGCAGCTTATGGGACTTAAACACTGAAGCTTTCTTT. Translated: CASSLWDLNTEAFF. Supplemented by reference TRBV5-1 and TRBJ1-1, the full variable domain reads KAGVTQTPRYLIKTRGQQVTLSCSPISGHRSVSWYQQTPGQGLQFLFEYFSETQRNKGNFPGRFSGRQFSNSRSEMNVSTLELGDSALYLCASSLWDLNTEAFFGQGTRLTVV.

This clonotype has only a few counts. The V and J genes are TRBV24-1 and TRBJ2-1, with D maybe TRBD2 (6 bases). Germline V CDR1 and CDR2: KGHDR, SFDVKD. This CDR3 contains 15 residues. Trimming left V 5 bases short and J 0 bases short, with 10 bases between. The CDR3 here is CATSGSGGSYNEQFF. CDR3 nucleotides: TGTGCCACCAGTGGTAGCGGTGGCTCCTACAATGAGCAGTTCTTC.

This clonotype was seen a handful of times. The genes are TRBV5-1 and TRBJ1-1; the D gene is possibly TRBD1 (6 bases). The CDR3 loop spans 14 amino acids. Looked up from germline, CDR1 is SGHRS and CDR2 is YFSETQ. V lost 4 bases and J lost 5, with 15 bases in between. Here the CDR3 reads CASSAGGPGTEAFF. The CDR3 DNA reads as TGCGCCAGCAGCGCTGGGGGGCCGGGGACTGAAGCTTTCTTT.

This clonotype has just a few counts. The chain combines TRBV7-6 with TRBJ2-1, with D unresolved. Germline CDR1 is SGHVS and CDR2 is FNYEAQ. The CDR3 loop spans 14 amino acids. Trimming pared 4 bases from V and 0 bases from J, leaving 7 bases between. The CDR3 loop is CASSSDPSYNEQFF. DNA for the CDR3: TGTGCCAGCAGCTCGGACCCCTCCTACAATGAGCAGTTCTTC.

In its sample, this clonotype was seen a few times. The chain recombines TRBV9 with TRBJ2-7; possibly TRBD1 for D (6 bases). CDR3 size: 14 residues. Germline-derived CDR1 and CDR2 are SGDLS and YYNGEE. Between the trimmed V and J ends, which lost 2 bases and 5 bases, there was a span of 14 bases. Here the CDR3 DNA reads TGTGCCAGCAGCGTGTCTCAGGGGACCCACGAGCAGTACTTC. Amino acids: CASSVSQGTHEQYF.